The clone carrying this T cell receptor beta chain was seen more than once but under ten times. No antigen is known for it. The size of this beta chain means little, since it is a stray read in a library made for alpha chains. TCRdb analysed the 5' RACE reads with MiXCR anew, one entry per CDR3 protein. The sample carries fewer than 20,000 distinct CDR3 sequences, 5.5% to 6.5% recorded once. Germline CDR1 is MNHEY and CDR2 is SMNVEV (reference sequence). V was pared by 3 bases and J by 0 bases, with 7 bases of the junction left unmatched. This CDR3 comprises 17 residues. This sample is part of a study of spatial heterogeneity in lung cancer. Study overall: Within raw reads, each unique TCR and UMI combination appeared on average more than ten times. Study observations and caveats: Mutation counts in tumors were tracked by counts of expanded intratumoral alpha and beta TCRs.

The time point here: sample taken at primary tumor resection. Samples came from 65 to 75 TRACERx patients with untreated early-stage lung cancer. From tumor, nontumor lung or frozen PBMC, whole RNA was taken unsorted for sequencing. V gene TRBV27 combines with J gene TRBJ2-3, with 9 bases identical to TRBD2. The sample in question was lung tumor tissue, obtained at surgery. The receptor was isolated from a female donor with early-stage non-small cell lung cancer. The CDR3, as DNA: TGTGCCAGCAGTTTTAGCGGGAGATTATTAAGCACAGATACGCAGTATTTT. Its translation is CASSFSGRLLSTDTQYF.